This entry lists 15 T cell receptor beta chains sequenced from one sample in a study of response to subunit inactivated influenza vaccine. TCRdb called the RT-PCR reads again in MiXCR, with one record for every CDR3 protein. The sample has about 700,000 distinct CDR3 sequences, about 14% seen once. This specimen consisted of PBMCs from blood, obtained 14 to 15 days before vaccination. These receptor sequences come from a man aged 50-60 years who received an inactivated influenza vaccine.

In its sample, this clonotype was seen a few times. The chain joins TRBV28 to TRBJ2-7, with unresolved D. This CDR3 is built from 14 residues. The germline V gene has CDR1 MDHEN and CDR2 SYDVKM. Trimming took 3 bases from V and 5 from J, leaving 14 bases between them. The CDR3: CASSLSRSLDEQYF. CDR3 nucleotides: TGTGCCAGCAGTTTGTCGAGGTCGCTCGACGAGCAGTACTTC.

Only a few counts were recorded for this clonotype. The chain links TRBV4-2 to TRBJ2-5, with 8 bases lining up with TRBD2. The germline gives CDR1 LGHNA, CDR2 YNFKEQ. The CDR3 runs 15 residues. The trim removed 4 bases at V and 5 bases at J, leaving 9 bases unmatched. CDR3 DNA sequence: TGTGCCAGCAGCCCATTCGGGGGGGCCAGGGAGACCCAGTACTTC. Translating gives CASSPFGGARETQYF.

The rearrangement links TRBV7-6 to TRBJ2-7, with 7 bases that match TRBD1. CDR1 and CDR2 (germline): SGHVS, FNYEAQ. The V segment lost 3 bases and the J segment 3 bases; nucleotides outside the gene matches: 11. The CDR3 runs to 16 residues. The CDR3 sequence is CASSFFPGTASYEQYF. The CDR3, as DNA: TGTGCCAGCAGCTTTTTCCCCGGGACAGCGAGCTACGAGCAGTACTTC.

This clonotype showed up just a few times. The chain has TRBV9 and TRBJ2-1; 12 bases fit TRBD2. CDR1 and CDR2 from the germline V gene are SGDLS and YYNGEE. The CDR3 totals 17 residues. The J segment lost 0 bases and the V segment lost 3 bases, leaving 4 bases of the junction unmatched. This CDR3 is CASSAMGLAGSYNEQFF. In nucleotides, the CDR3 is TGTGCCAGCAGCGCAATGGGACTAGCGGGCTCCTACAATGAGCAGTTCTTC.

The V and J genes are TRBV18 and TRBJ2-6, with unresolved D. With 0 bases removed from V and 1 base from J, the gap between germline ends came to 10 bases. The CDR3 runs 17 residues. Per germline, CDR1 KGHSH and CDR2 LQKENI. In nucleotides, the CDR3 is TGTGCCAGCTCACCACCGAGGTCCGGGTCTGGGGCCAACGTCCTGACTTTC. This codes for CASSPPRSGSGANVLTF.

The chain has TRBV4-3 and TRBJ2-1, with a tentative D call TRBD1 (6 bases). Trimming left V 0 bases short and J 9 bases short, with 9 bases between. The CDR3 contains 13 residues. Looked up from germline, CDR1 is LGHNA and CDR2 is YSLEER. As DNA, the CDR3 is TGCGCCAGCAGCCAAGAGAGGGGGAGTGAGCAGTTCTTC. Its translation: CASSQERGSEQFF.

The V gene is TRBV7-2, the J gene TRBJ2-7; TRBD2 agrees at 10 bases. After removal of 5 bases from V and 2 bases from J, the junction contained 9 bases not matched to a gene. Germline V gene sequence: CDR1 SGHTA, CDR2 FQGNSA. The CDR3 extends over 16 amino acids. The CDR3 DNA reads TGTGCCAGCAGCCCGGTGGGGACTAGCGCAACCTACGAGCAGTACTTC. As protein: CASSPVGTSATYEQYF.

There are a few counts of this clonotype. The V gene is TRBV6-2 or TRBV6-3, the J gene TRBJ2-3; D uncertain. Germline assignment: CDR1 MNHEY and CDR2 SVGEGT. The CDR3 extends over 13 amino acids. Trimming took off 6 bases at V and 6 bases at J, with 13 bases between the two ends. The chain's CDR3 is CASSPYQSDTQYF. CDR3 nucleotides: TGTGCCAGCAGCCCCTACCAGTCGGATACGCAGTATTTT.

In the case of this clonotype: This may stem from a read error, because a much larger clone lies one nucleotide away. The rearrangement uses TRBV7-9 and TRBJ2-5, with D perhaps matching TRBD2 (5 bases). Per germline, CDR1 SEHNR and CDR2 FQNEAQ (reference sequence). There are 15 residues in the CDR3. CDR3 sequence reads: CAGSLARLTQETQYF. CDR3 nucleotide sequence: TGTGCCGGCAGCCTTGCAAGACTAACCCAAGAGACCCAGTACTTC.

The CDR3 DNA reads TGTGCCAGCAGTTCCATCCTGACTAGCGGGAGGGCCCGAGATACGCAGTATTTT. It is translated as CASSSILTSGRARDTQYF. The genes are TRBV27 and TRBJ2-3; 14 bases align to TRBD2. The V and J ends lost 4 bases and 5 bases, in that order; junction bases with no gene match: 11. Germline V gene sequence: CDR1 MNHEY, CDR2 SMNVEV (reference sequence). This CDR3 has 18 residues.

This rearrangement joins TRBV2 to TRBJ1-5; D not resolved. Per germline, CDR1 SNHLY and CDR2 FYNNEI. With 8 bases removed from V and 4 bases from J, the gap between germline ends came to 9 bases. CDR3 size: 12 residues. The CDR3 DNA reads as TGTGCCAGCGGTCAGCCTAATCAGCCCCAGCATTTT. Its translation: CASGQPNQPQHF.

The V gene is TRBV11-2, the J gene TRBJ1-1; D may be TRBD1 (6 bases). Trimming removed 1 base at V and 2 bases at J, with 17 bases between. Germline CDR1 and CDR2: SGHAT and FQNNGV. The CDR3 totals 17 residues. CDR3 residues: CASSLGPRRGRNTEAFF. The CDR3 region has the DNA TGTGCCAGCAGCTTAGGCCCGCGGCGGGGGCGCAACACTGAAGCTTTCTTT. The whole variable domain, filled in from reference TRBV11-2 and TRBJ1-1, reads EAGVAQSPRYKIIEKRQSVAFWCNPISGHATLYWYQQILGQGPKLLIQFQNNGVVDDSQLPKDRFSAERLKGVDSTLKIQPAKLEDSAVYLCASSLGPRRGRNTEAFFGQGTRLTVV.

This clonotype showed up just a few times. The chain links TRBV20-1 to TRBJ2-7; 9 nucleotides match TRBD1. Trimming at V came to 3 bases and at J to 0 bases, leaving 3 bases not matched to a gene. This CDR3 has 14 residues. Per the germline V gene, CDR1 is DFQATT and CDR2 is SNEGSKA (reference sequence). The CDR3 nucleotides are TGCAGTGCTAGCTGGGACAGGGACTCCTACGAGCAGTACTTC. This encodes CSASWDRDSYEQYF.

The CDR3 DNA reads TGTGCCAGCAGCGAATTGCAGGGGCGCGGGGCCAACGTCCTGACTTTC. This encodes CASSELQGRGANVLTF. The chain couples TRBV6-2 or TRBV6-3 to TRBJ2-6; weak D call: TRBD1 (6 bases). V lost 6 bases to trimming and J lost 4 bases, with 16 bases between them. CDR1 and CDR2 (germline): MNHEY, SVGEGT. This CDR3 contains 16 residues.

There are a few counts of this clonotype. V gene TRBV7-9 combines with J gene TRBJ2-3; D may be TRBD2 (5 bases). Trimming removed 6 bases from V and 1 base from J, with 5 bases in between. From germline, CDR1 is SEHNR and CDR2 FQNEAQ (reference sequence). The CDR3 length is 12 residues. CDR3 sequence: CASRLGTDTQYF. The DNA for the CDR3 is TGTGCCAGCAGACTAGGCACAGATACGCAGTATTTT.